Each of the 17 T cell receptor beta chains below was sequenced from the same sample in a study of cytomegalovirus exposure and HLA in healthy donors. Clones were read by immunoSEQ multiplex PCR, and TCRdb kept only the in-frame ones, dropping some. The sample carries fewer than 200,000 clones, 86% recorded once. The material sequenced was PBMCs. The receptors stem from a man younger than 45 in good health and CMV-seropositive.

This clone was observed a single time. The genes are TRBV5-1 and TRBJ1-2; D may be TRBD1 (5 bases). CDR3 size: 16 residues. Germline values: CDR1 SGHRS, CDR2 YFSETQ. With 1 base removed from V and 0 bases from J, the gap between germline ends came to 13 bases. The CDR3 DNA sequence: TGCGCCAGCAGCTTGTCGGGGGTCTTAGCTAACTATGGCTACACCTTC. Translating gives CASSLSGVLANYGYTF.

The gene calls are TRBV6-6 and TRBJ2-2, with D perhaps matching TRBD1 or TRBD2 (6 bases each). The ends were cut back, 8 bases at V and 1 base at J, with 8 bases in the middle. The germline V gene has CDR1 MNHNY and CDR2 SVGAGI (reference sequence). This CDR3 spans 13 amino acids. This CDR3 reads CASGGLNTGELFF. The CDR3 bases are TGTGCCAGCGGGGGGCTGAACACCGGGGAGCTGTTTTTT.

The rearrangement joins TRBV6-5 to TRBJ2-1; TRBD1 or TRBD2 may be the D gene (5 bases each). V was cut by 0 bases and J by 9 bases, with 9 bases left in between. This CDR3 spans 13 amino acids. Germline assignment: CDR1 MNHEY and CDR2 SVGAGI. CDR3 DNA: TGTGCCAGCAGTTACTCGAGGGGCGGTGAGCAGTTCTTC. Translating gives CASSYSRGGEQFF.

A few counts support this clone. The chain is built from TRBV7-9 and TRBJ1-6; a possible D gene is TRBD1 (5 bases). This CDR3 comprises 17 residues. Looked up from germline, CDR1 is SEHNR and CDR2 is FQNEAQ (reference sequence). V gave up 3 bases and J gave up 0 bases, with 12 bases separating them. In nucleotides, the CDR3 is TGTGCCAGCAGCTTTTGGGAGGGGTCCTCCTATAATTCACCCCTCCACTTT. It encodes CASSFWEGSSYNSPLHF.

The V call is TRBV5-1, the J call TRBJ1-2; no clear D gene. Per germline, CDR1 SGHRS and CDR2 YFSETQ. The V and J ends lost 0 bases and 2 bases respectively, with 8 bases between them. The CDR3 consists of 14 residues. The CDR3 DNA reads TGCGCCAGCAGCTTGGGGGATCTCAACTATGGCTACACCTTC. This sequence encodes CASSLGDLNYGYTF.

V and J are TRBV25-1 and TRBJ1-6; D unclear. There are 14 residues in the CDR3. Germline V CDR1 and CDR2: MGHDK, SYGVNS. V lost 7 bases and J lost 8, with 15 bases in between. The CDR3 DNA follows: TGTGCCAGCAATGATTGGGGTGACGATTCACCCCTCCACTTT. Translated: CASNDWGDDSPLHF.

This chain joins TRBV5-1 and TRBJ2-3; 9 bases line up with TRBD2. CDR1 and CDR2 from the germline V gene are SGHRS and YFSETQ. This CDR3 has 17 residues. V trimming: 0 bases; J trimming: 2 bases; junction bases outside the gene matches: 7. As DNA, the CDR3 is TGCGCCAGCAGCTTGGAGTTAGCGGGAGTTCTCACAGATACGCAGTATTTT. Protein sequence: CASSLELAGVLTDTQYF.

The chain joins TRBV6-5 to TRBJ2-7, with a possible D match to TRBD2 (6 bases). The length of the CDR3 is 15 residues. CDR1 is MNHEY and CDR2 is SVGAGI in the germline V gene. Trimming removed 5 bases at V and 0 bases at J, with 14 bases between. Written as DNA, the CDR3 is TGTGCCAGCAGTGCGGGACGAACTTTCTCCTACGAGCAGTACTTC. This gives the protein CASSAGRTFSYEQYF.

The rearrangement links TRBV19 to TRBJ2-1; 11 bases line up with TRBD2. The V gene end was trimmed by 5 bases and the J gene end by 2 bases; junction bases not matched to a gene: 8. CDR1 is LNHDA and CDR2 is SQIVND in the germline V gene (reference sequence). The CDR3 sequence is 17 residues long. The CDR3 region has the DNA TGTGCCAGTAGTCCCCGTACTAGCGGGAGAGCCTACAATGAGCAGTTCTTC. Its translation is CASSPRTSGRAYNEQFF. The entire variable domain, with the rest obtained from reference TRBV19 and TRBJ2-1, is as follows: DGGITQSPKYLFRKEGQNVTLSCEQNLNHDAMYWYRQDPGQGLRLIYYSQIVNDFQKGDIAEGYSVSREKKESFPLTVTSAQKNPTAFYLCASSPRTSGRAYNEQFFGPGTRLTVL.

The chain joins TRBV19 to TRBJ1-5; D is unresolved. Trimming left V 4 bases short and J 2 bases short, with 9 bases between. The CDR3 contains 14 residues. The germline CDR1 and CDR2 sequences are LNHDA and SQIVND (reference sequence). CDR3 in DNA: TGTGCCAGTAGTACCACTAGTGGCAATCAGCCCCAGCATTTT. The encoded protein is CASSTTSGNQPQHF.

The V and J genes are TRBV5-4 and TRBJ2-3; 9 bases are shared with TRBD2. Unmatched junction bases numbered 8, after V lost 5 bases and J lost 4 bases. The germline V gene has CDR1 SGHNT and CDR2 YYREEE (reference sequence). The CDR3 has 15 residues. The CDR3 DNA reads TGTGCCAGCAGGGTACTAGCGGGCCAGGCAGATACGCAGTATTTT. Its protein is CASRVLAGQADTQYF.

As concerns this clone: Additional DNA sequences in this sample encode the identical CDR3. This chain joins TRBV9 and TRBJ2-7; 9 positions agree with TRBD2. CDR3 length: 15 residues. Germline trimming cut 2 bases from V and 2 bases from J; bases unmatched to any gene: 5. CDR1 and CDR2 (germline): SGDLS, YYNGEE. CDR3 sequence: CASSVGLAGTYEQYF. In nucleotides, the CDR3 is TGTGCCAGCAGCGTGGGTCTAGCGGGGACCTACGAGCAGTACTTC.

J is TRBJ1-2 and V is TRBV7-9; 8 bases agree with TRBD1. Germline V gene data show CDR1 as SEHNR and CDR2 as FQNEAQ (reference sequence). The V and J ends lost 1 base and 5 bases, in that order; junction bases with no gene match: 3. CDR3 size: 14 residues. The chain's CDR3 is CASSLGGQGYGYTF. CDR3 nucleotide sequence: TGTGCCAGCAGCTTAGGAGGACAGGGTTATGGCTACACCTTC.

The chain uses TRBV4-2 and TRBJ1-1; 9 bases agree with TRBD1. Germline values: CDR1 LGHNA, CDR2 YNFKEQ. The CDR3 length is 16 residues. J lost 0 bases, V lost 3 bases, and 5 bases had no gene match. The DNA for the CDR3 is TGTGCCAGCAGCCAGGACAGGGGTTTTATGAACACTGAAGCTTTCTTT. Its protein product is CASSQDRGFMNTEAFF.

The V and J genes are TRBV5-1 and TRBJ2-7, with 11 bases aligning to TRBD1. V lost 0 bases, J lost 3 bases, and 11 bases stayed unmatched. This CDR3 has 18 amino acids. Looked up from germline, CDR1 is SGHRS and CDR2 is YFSETQ. This CDR3 is CASSLALGTGGRDYEQYF. The CDR3 DNA reads as TGCGCCAGCAGCTTGGCGCTGGGGACAGGGGGAAGGGACTACGAGCAGTACTTC.

The genes are TRBV7-9 and TRBJ2-5; D is uncertain. V lost 2 bases and J 5 bases, leaving 15 bases between the germline ends. The CDR3 is made up of 15 amino acids. CDR1 is SEHNR and CDR2 is FQNEAQ in the germline V gene (reference sequence). The CDR3 spells CASSLFGALRETQYF. CDR3 in DNA: TGTGCCAGCAGCTTATTCGGTGCCCTAAGGGAGACCCAGTACTTC.

The chain links TRBV7-2 to TRBJ1-4; D call uncertain. This CDR3 has 15 residues. Germline V CDR1 and CDR2: SGHTA, FQGNSA. The ends were cut back, 5 bases at V and 8 bases at J, with 18 bases in the middle. This CDR3 reads CASSASGSLREKLFF. The CDR3 DNA follows: TGTGCCAGCAGCGCCTCCGGGTCATTGCGGGAAAAACTGTTTTTT.